This T cell receptor (beta chain) was identified during a study of early T cells in non-severe SARS-CoV-2 infection. This clonotype was counted between two and nine times. Unique molecular identifiers were attached to individual cDNA molecules. Each CDR3 protein gets one entry after TCRdb re-called the 5' RACE reads with MiXCR. The sample includes around 37,000 distinct CDR3 sequences, 9.9% of them seen just once. V trimming: 5 bases; J trimming: 4 bases; junction bases outside the gene matches: 3. The CDR3 is 13 amino acids. Germline values: CDR1 SGHTA, CDR2 FQGTGA. Sequencing input: whole blood. The chain uses TRBV7-3 and TRBJ1-2; 8 bases map to TRBD1. The TCR originated in an adult who was a healthcare worker with PCR-confirmed SARS-CoV-2 infection or an uninfected control (not recorded which). The CDR3 loop is CASSPTGGYGYTF. The DNA of the CDR3 is TGTGCCAGCAGCCCAACAGGGGGCTATGGCTACACCTTC.